The present T cell receptor (beta chain) was sequenced within a study of blood T cell repertoires in COVID-19. Study details: PBMCs, B-cell-depleted T cells, or T cells were the source of the cDNA or gDNA that made up the material.

CDR3 length: 17 amino acids. The authors' processing: Amplified reference gene primers provided the basis for estimating nucleated cell counts. TCRdb keeps only in-frame clones here, not all; method: immunoSEQ multiplex PCR. That table supplies the V and J calls and clone size; D and trimming were determined from the DNA. The data show approximately 250,000 clones, 84% seen once. This clone was counted many times. Sequenced: peripheral blood. The origin of this receptor is a middle-aged man who had recovered from COVID-19. The chain couples TRBV21-1 to TRBJ2-7; the table's D call of TRBD2 was not tested on the DNA. TRBV21-1 corresponds to a pseudogene. CDR3 DNA: TGTGCCAGCACCATTACCATCAGCGGGAGCACGTCTAACGAGCAGTACTTC. Its protein is CASTITISGSTSNEQYF.